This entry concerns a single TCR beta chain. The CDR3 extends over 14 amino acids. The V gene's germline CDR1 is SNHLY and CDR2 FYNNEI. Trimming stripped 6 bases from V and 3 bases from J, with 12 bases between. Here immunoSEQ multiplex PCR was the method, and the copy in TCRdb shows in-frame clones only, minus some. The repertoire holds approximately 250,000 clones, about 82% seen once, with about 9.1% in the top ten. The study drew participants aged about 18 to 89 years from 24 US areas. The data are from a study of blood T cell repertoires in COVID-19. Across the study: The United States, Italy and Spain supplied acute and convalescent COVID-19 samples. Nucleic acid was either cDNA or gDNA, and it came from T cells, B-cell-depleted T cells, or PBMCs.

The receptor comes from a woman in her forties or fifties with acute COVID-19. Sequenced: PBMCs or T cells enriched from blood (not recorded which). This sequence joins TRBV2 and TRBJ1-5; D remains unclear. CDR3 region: CASRGSQPNQPQHF. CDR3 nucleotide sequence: TGTGCCAGCAGGGGGAGTCAACCCAATCAGCCCCAGCATTTT.